These 30 T cell receptor beta chains share one sample of origin, sequenced in a study of regulatory T cells in long-lasting Graves disease. Time point reported: newly diagnosed GD, antithyroid drugs for less than 3 months. Researchers made the TCR library from RNA that was extracted from PBMCs. Arm-PCR of CDR3 regions and iRepertoire HTBI primers were the basis on which TCR beta libraries were built. TCRdb recomputed calls from the multiplex PCR reads with MiXCR, one row per CDR3 protein. The sample records 620,000 or so distinct CDR3 sequences, roughly 15% being singletons. This same sample was also part of a study on T cells in Graves' hyperthyroidism and ophthalmopathy.

This specimen was peripheral blood mononuclear cells (PBMCs), taken at new diagnosis, from a patient treated with antithyroid drugs. Every receptor here comes from a woman in her 30s with Graves disease.

This clonotype was seen only once. This may stem from a read error, because a much larger clone lies one nucleotide away. The CDR3 end shows no conserved phenylalanine or tryptophan, and so a read error is likely. This chain joins TRBV5-1 and TRBJ2-1; no clear D gene. The CDR3 has 15 residues. Trimming removed 4 bases at V and 0 bases at J, with 11 bases between. CDR1 and CDR2 (germline): SGHRS, YFSETQ. The CDR3, as DNA: TGCGCCAGCAGCCCTGAGGCGACCTCCTACAATGAGCAGTTCCTC. Translated, it gives CASSPEATSYNEQFL.

This clonotype was recorded many times. The chain employs TRBV12-3 or TRBV12-4 and TRBJ1-1; 7 nucleotides agree with TRBD1. CDR3 length: 15 residues. The J segment lost 0 bases and the V segment lost 7 bases, leaving 8 bases of the junction unmatched. DNA of the CDR3: TGTGCCAGCACCCTGGACAGGCGCTTGAACACTGAAGCTTTCTTT. Translation gives CASTLDRRLNTEAFF.

This sequence joins TRBV7-3 and TRBJ2-2; no clear D. V lost 6 bases, J lost 1 base, and 6 bases lay in between. Germline V CDR1 and CDR2: SGHTA, FQGTGA. The CDR3 is 13 residues long. The CDR3 sequence: CASREWNTGELFF. Written as DNA, the CDR3 is TGTGCCAGCAGGGAATGGAACACCGGGGAGCTGTTTTTT.

This chain uses TRBV11-3 with TRBJ1-1; D uncertain. CDR1 and CDR2 from the germline V gene are SGHNT and YENEEA. This CDR3 spans 13 amino acids. V was clipped by 0 bases and J by 5 bases, with 7 bases between them. In nucleotides, the CDR3 is TGTGCCAGCAGCTTAGATTGGGGTACTGAAGCTTTCTTT. Protein product: CASSLDWGTEAFF. The full variable domain, completed using reference TRBV11-3 and TRBJ1-1, is EAGVVQSPRYKIIEKKQPVAFWCNPISGHNTLYWYLQNLGQGPELLIRYENEEAVDDSQLPKDRFSAERLKGVDSTLKIQPAELGDSAVYLCASSLDWGTEAFFGQGTRLTVV.

The table lists this clonotype with many counts. This chain connects TRBV6-1 to TRBJ2-7, with 10 bases identical to TRBD2. CDR1 is MNHNS and CDR2 is SASEGT in the germline V gene. V lost 5 bases, J lost 5 bases, and 9 bases stayed unmatched. The CDR3 loop spans 15 amino acids. The CDR3 protein is CASSTPGLAHNEQYF. CDR3 bases: TGTGCCAGCAGTACACCGGGACTAGCGCACAACGAGCAGTACTTC.

This clonotype appeared a few times. This chain joins TRBV24-1 and TRBJ1-2, with no clear D. Trimming cost V 0 bases and J 10 bases, with 11 bases left between them. The CDR3 totals 13 residues. From germline, CDR1 is KGHDR and CDR2 SFDVKD. This CDR3 is CATSDLGGFSYTF. CDR3 nucleotides: TGTGCCACCAGTGATTTGGGCGGCTTTTCCTACACCTTC.

The chain links TRBV20-1 to TRBJ1-5; TRBD1 agrees at 8 bases. The ends lost 6 bases at V and 3 bases at J; junction bases unmatched: 10. Germline values: CDR1 DFQATT, CDR2 SNEGSKA (reference sequence). This CDR3 contains 15 residues. The CDR3 protein is CSAHMGQAINQPQHF. In nucleotides, the CDR3 is TGCAGTGCGCACATGGGACAGGCGATCAATCAGCCCCAGCATTTT.

This clonotype has at least ten counts. The chain combines TRBV11-2 with TRBJ2-7; no firm D call. V was shortened by 1 base and J by 9 bases, with 10 bases between the two germline ends. Germline assignment: CDR1 SGHAT and CDR2 FQNNGV. CDR3 length equals 12 residues. The DNA for the CDR3 is TGTGCCAGCAGCTTAGCCCCGTTCGGGCAGTACTTC. Translation: CASSLAPFGQYF.

This clonotype was seen more than once but under ten times. The chain couples TRBV5-1 to TRBJ2-6; TRBD1 matches 7 bases. Trimming at V came to 6 bases and at J to 2 bases, leaving 2 bases not matched to a gene. The CDR3 runs to 14 residues. Per the germline V gene, CDR1 is SGHRS and CDR2 is YFSETQ. CDR3 in DNA: TGCGCCAGCACTCAGGGGGCTGGGGCCAACGTCCTGACTTTC. Translated, it gives CASTQGAGANVLTF.

J is TRBJ1-4 and V is TRBV20-1; TRBD1 is a possible D gene (5 bases). In germline, CDR1 is DFQATT, CDR2 SNEGSKA (reference sequence). CDR3 length: 14 amino acids. The ends were cut back, 2 bases at V and 4 bases at J, with 11 bases in the middle. CDR3 region: CSARTSGNNEKLFF. The DNA of the CDR3 is TGCAGTGCTAGAACCTCAGGGAATAATGAAAAACTGTTTTTT.

This chain links TRBV11-2 with TRBJ1-4; D perhaps matches TRBD1 (5 bases). Trimming removed 6 bases from V and 12 bases from J, with 17 bases in between. Germline V CDR1 and CDR2: SGHAT, FQNNGV. This CDR3 is 13 amino acids long. The CDR3 coding sequence is TGTGCCAGCAGTCCCCCGGCGGGGGAAGAACTGTTTTTT. This codes for CASSPPAGEELFF.

On this clonotype: This may arise from a read error, as a much more abundant clone is one base away. This chain connects TRBV5-1 to TRBJ2-1, with 9 bases identical to TRBD1. V trimming: 4 bases; J trimming: 10 bases; junction bases outside the gene matches: 15. This CDR3 has 16 residues. CDR1 and CDR2 from the germline V gene are SGHRS and YFSETQ. CDR3 sequence: CASSAGGRTGVNEQFF. The CDR3, as DNA: TGCGCCAGCAGCGCTGGGGGAAGGACAGGGGTAAACGAGCAGTTCTTC.

This clonotype was counted a few times. The chain recombines TRBV4-1 with TRBJ2-1; no clear D gene. Germline V CDR1 and CDR2: MGHRA, YSYEKL. V was pared by 0 bases and J by 0 bases, with 15 bases between. CDR3 length: 18 amino acids. The CDR3 sequence is CASSQDRSQRGSYNEQFF. In nucleotides, the CDR3 is TGCGCCAGCAGCCAAGATCGTTCCCAGAGAGGCTCCTACAATGAGCAGTTCTTC.

This clonotype has only a few counts. The chain links TRBV7-8 to TRBJ2-5; D is perhaps TRBD2 (5 bases). V was clipped by 1 base and J by 5 bases, with 14 bases between them. This CDR3 spans 15 amino acids. Germline V gives CDR1 SGHVS, CDR2 FQNEAQ. As DNA, the CDR3 is TGTGCCAGCAGCTTAGGATCCGGGGAAGGGGAGACCCAGTACTTC. This codes for CASSLGSGEGETQYF.

This clonotype was found many times. This chain joins TRBV6-1 and TRBJ1-1; possible D gene TRBD1, 6 bases. Germline assignment: CDR1 MNHNS and CDR2 SASEGT. Trimming left V 6 bases short and J 6 bases short, with 20 bases between. This CDR3 is 15 amino acids long. Here the CDR3 DNA reads TGTGCCAGCAGCCCCCGGAAAGCAGGGGTTCCTGAAGCTTTCTTT. Translated, it gives CASSPRKAGVPEAFF.

The chain is built from TRBV7-9 and TRBJ2-1, with 7 bases fitting TRBD2. Trimming at V came to 1 base and at J to 15 bases, leaving 12 bases not matched to a gene. The germline V gene has CDR1 SEHNR and CDR2 FQNEAQ (reference sequence). CDR3 size: 14 residues. The CDR3 region is CASSLVGGLGMGFF. For the CDR3, the DNA is TGTGCCAGCAGCTTAGTGGGAGGGTTGGGTATGGGGTTCTTC. Full variable domain (remainder filled in from reference TRBV7-9 and TRBJ2-1): DTGVSQNPRHKITKRGQNVTFRCDPISEHNRLYWYRQTLGQGPEFLTYFQNEAQLEKSRLLSDRFSAERPKGSFSTLEIQRTEQGDSAMYLCASSLVGGLGMGFFGPGTRLTVL.

This clonotype was seen many times. This chain uses TRBV7-8 with TRBJ2-5; 9 bases line up with TRBD2. The CDR3 runs to 15 residues. From germline, CDR1 is SGHVS and CDR2 FQNEAQ. V lost 5 bases, J lost 5 bases, and 9 bases stayed unmatched. CDR3 nucleotide sequence: TGTGCCAGCAGCCCCCCGGGGGCGGGAGGGGAGACCCAGTACTTC. Amino acid sequence: CASSPPGAGGETQYF.

This chain links TRBV28 with TRBJ2-3, with a weak D call TRBD2 (5 bases). This CDR3 has 19 residues. The V gene's germline CDR1 is MDHEN and CDR2 SYDVKM. V lost 5 bases and J 1 base, leaving 25 bases between the germline ends. DNA of the CDR3: TGTGCCAGCAGTCCTCGTTTTTGGCTAGCCGAACCTGGCACAGATACGCAGTATTTT. It yields the protein CASSPRFWLAEPGTDTQYF.

This clonotype showed up many times. The genes are TRBV27 and TRBJ2-3, with D possibly matching TRBD2 (5 bases). CDR3 length: 16 residues. Germline CDR1 reads MNHEY; CDR2 reads SMNVEV (reference sequence). Trimming cost V 5 bases and J 8 bases, with 23 bases left between them. CDR3 sequence (DNA): TGTGCCAGCAGTAGCCCCACGGCGCCGGGATTTGGTACGCAGTATTTT. Its translation is CASSSPTAPGFGTQYF.

There are a few counts of this clonotype. The CDR3 DNA sequence: TGTGCCAGCGCGGGGGGGGCTGGCAATCAGCCCCAGCATTTT. Translation: CASAGGAGNQPQHF. V is TRBV6-1 and J is TRBJ1-5, with a weak D call TRBD1 (6 bases). V lost 8 bases and J 2 bases, leaving 13 bases between the germline ends. The CDR3 runs to 14 residues. The germline CDR1 and CDR2 sequences are MNHNS and SASEGT.

This clonotype came up many times. This CDR3 is CASSPSSESGYGYTF. CDR3 DNA sequence: TGTGCCAGCAGTCCCAGCTCGGAGAGTGGCTATGGCTACACCTTC. The chain is built from TRBV2 and TRBJ1-2, with D unclear. The CDR3 runs to 15 residues. V dropped 5 bases and J dropped 4 bases, with 17 bases sitting between them. Germline CDR1 and CDR2: SNHLY and FYNNEI.

This clonotype was seen at least ten times. CDR3 nucleotides: TGCAGTGCTAGTTTGCTGGTGGGGGCCTACGAGCAGTACTTC. This sequence encodes CSASLLVGAYEQYF. The V gene is TRBV20-1, the J gene TRBJ2-7; D is perhaps TRBD1 or TRBD2 (5 bases each). Trimming removed 3 bases at V and 2 bases at J, with 14 bases between. Germline loops: CDR1 DFQATT, CDR2 SNEGSKA (reference sequence). The CDR3 has 14 residues.

V usage is TRBV2 and J usage is TRBJ1-3, with D possibly being TRBD1 (5 bases). The germline CDR1 and CDR2 sequences are SNHLY and FYNNEI. The CDR3 has 13 amino acids. V was pared by 4 bases and J by 3 bases, with 7 bases between. The CDR3 spells CASSGGHGNTIYF. The CDR3, as DNA: TGTGCCAGCAGTGGGGGCCATGGAAACACCATATATTTT. Together with reference TRBV2 and TRBJ1-3, the CDR3 gives the full variable domain: EPEVTQTPSHQVTQMGQEVILRCVPISNHLYFYWYRQILGQKVEFLVSFYNNEISEKSEIFDDQFSVERPDGSNFTLKIRSTKLEDSAMYFCASSGGHGNTIYFGEGSWLTVV.

This clonotype was seen repeatedly, ten times or more. A junction boundary mismatches the germline segment, possibly from a read error. The chain couples TRBV12-3 or TRBV12-4 to TRBJ2-2; D gene ambiguous. The CDR3 has 12 amino acids. This CDR3 reads CASDAKTGELFF. The DNA for the CDR3 is TGTGCCAGCGACGCGAAGACCGGGGAGCTGTTTTTT.

There are a few counts of this clonotype. The chain uses TRBV9 and TRBJ1-3; no clear D gene. CDR3 length: 14 residues. Trimming stripped 8 bases from V and 0 bases from J, with 12 bases between. CDR1 is SGDLS and CDR2 is YYNGEE in the germline V gene. The CDR3 nucleotides are TGTGCCAGAGGAGGGAAAGGCTCTGGAAACACCATATATTTT. Its translation is CARGGKGSGNTIYF.

The chain joins TRBV10-1 to TRBJ2-2; D remains unclear. V was clipped by 3 bases and J by 6 bases, with 5 bases between them. Per the germline V gene, CDR1 is WNHNN and CDR2 is SYGVQD (reference sequence). The CDR3 has 12 amino acids. CDR3 sequence: CASSEKPGELFF. The CDR3 DNA follows: TGCGCCAGCAGTGAAAAACCCGGGGAGCTGTTTTTT.

Comments on this clonotype: A much larger clonotype is one base distant, so this may be a read error. The CDR3 nucleotides read TGTGCCAGCAGTCGGGTTAGCGGGAAGGGCCCCTACGAGCAGTACTTC. It is translated as CASSRVSGKGPYEQYF. The V call is TRBV6-2 or TRBV6-3, the J call TRBJ2-7; the match to TRBD2 covers 8 bases. The CDR3 covers 16 residues. Germline V gives CDR1 MNHEY, CDR2 SVGEGT. Losses at the gene ends were 5 bases for V and 2 bases for J; bases not matched to a gene: 11.

This clonotype occurred a few times. The chain is built from TRBV10-3 and TRBJ1-2, with TRBD1 matching over 10 bases. Germline CDR1 ENHRY, CDR2 SYGVKD. Germline trimming cut 5 bases from V and 5 bases from J; bases unmatched to any gene: 5. The CDR3 covers 14 residues. The CDR3 reads CAISPGQGSYGYTF. The CDR3 DNA sequence: TGTGCCATCAGTCCGGGACAGGGGAGTTATGGCTACACCTTC.

This clonotype was found many times. CDR3 amino acids: CASSLRVSGQGGQPQHF. The CDR3 DNA reads TGTGCCAGCAGTTTGAGGGTCTCTGGACAGGGCGGTCAGCCCCAGCATTTT. V gene TRBV27 combines with J gene TRBJ1-5; TRBD1 agrees at 8 bases. There are 17 residues in the CDR3. Germline trimming cut 3 bases from V and 6 bases from J; bases unmatched to any gene: 13. Germline loops: CDR1 MNHEY, CDR2 SMNVEV (reference sequence).

This clonotype has more than one count but fewer than ten. The rearrangement uses TRBV5-1 and TRBJ2-7, with D possibly being TRBD2 (5 bases). This CDR3 comprises 15 residues. Trimming shortened V by 1 base and J by 4 bases, and 15 bases separated the two germline ends. Germline CDR1 SGHRS, CDR2 YFSETQ. The CDR3 coding sequence is TGCGCCAGCAGCTTGCCCGGGCCCCCGGGATACGAGCAGTACTTC. Its translation is CASSLPGPPGYEQYF.